This T cell receptor beta chain is drawn from a study of blood T cell repertoires in COVID-19. The length of the CDR3 is 15 residues. V shed 2 bases, J shed 6 bases, and the junction held 7 bases outside the gene matches. Germline loops: CDR1 SEHNR, CDR2 FQNEAQ (reference sequence). As handled by the study authors: Quantification of nucleated cells was approximated via reference gene primer amplification. Assay used: immunoSEQ multiplex PCR; TCRdb lists only in-frame clones, some missing. V, J and clone size derive from that table, while D and trimming were established from the DNA sequence. The table has 140,000 or so clones, around three quarters seen once; the top ten hold over 15%.

This receptor was taken from a man in his forties or fifties with acute or convalescent COVID-19. Specimen: peripheral blood. The chain recombines TRBV7-9 with TRBJ2-5; TRBD1 aligns across 9 bases. CDR3 residues: CASSLSTGGAKTQYF. CDR3 nucleotide sequence: TGTGCCAGCAGCTTAAGCACAGGGGGCGCGAAGACCCAGTACTTC.